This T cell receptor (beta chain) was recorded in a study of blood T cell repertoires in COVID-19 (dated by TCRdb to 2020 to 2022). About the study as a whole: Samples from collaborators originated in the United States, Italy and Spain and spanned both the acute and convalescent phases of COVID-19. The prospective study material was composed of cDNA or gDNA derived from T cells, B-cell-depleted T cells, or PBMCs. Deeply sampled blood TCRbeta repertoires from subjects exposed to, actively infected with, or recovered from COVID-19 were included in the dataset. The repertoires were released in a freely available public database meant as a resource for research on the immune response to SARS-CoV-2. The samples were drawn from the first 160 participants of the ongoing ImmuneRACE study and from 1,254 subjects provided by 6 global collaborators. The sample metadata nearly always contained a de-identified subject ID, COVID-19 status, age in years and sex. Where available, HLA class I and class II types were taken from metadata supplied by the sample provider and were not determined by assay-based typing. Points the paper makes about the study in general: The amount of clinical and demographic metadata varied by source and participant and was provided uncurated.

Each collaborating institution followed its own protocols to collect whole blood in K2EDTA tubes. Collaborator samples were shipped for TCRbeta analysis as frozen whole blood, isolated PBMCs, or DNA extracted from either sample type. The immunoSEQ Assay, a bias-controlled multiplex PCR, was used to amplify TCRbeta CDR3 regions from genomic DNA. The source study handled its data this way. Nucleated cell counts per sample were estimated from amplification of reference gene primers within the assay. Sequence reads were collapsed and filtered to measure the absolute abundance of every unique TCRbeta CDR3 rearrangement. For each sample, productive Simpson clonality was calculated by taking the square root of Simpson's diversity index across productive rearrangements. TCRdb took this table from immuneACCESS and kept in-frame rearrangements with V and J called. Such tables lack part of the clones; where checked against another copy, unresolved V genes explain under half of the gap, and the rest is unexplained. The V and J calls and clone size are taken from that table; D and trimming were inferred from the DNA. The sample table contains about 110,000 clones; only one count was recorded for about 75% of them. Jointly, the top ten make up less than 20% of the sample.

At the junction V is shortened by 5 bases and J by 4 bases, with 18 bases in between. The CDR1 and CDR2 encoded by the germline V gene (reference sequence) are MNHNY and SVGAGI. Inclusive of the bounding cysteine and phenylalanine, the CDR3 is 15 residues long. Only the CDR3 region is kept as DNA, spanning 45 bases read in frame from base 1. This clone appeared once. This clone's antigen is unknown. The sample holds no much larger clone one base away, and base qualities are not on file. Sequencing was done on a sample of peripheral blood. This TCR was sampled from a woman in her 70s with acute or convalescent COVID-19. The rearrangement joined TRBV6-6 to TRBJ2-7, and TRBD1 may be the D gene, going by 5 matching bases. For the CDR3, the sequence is CASSPRSDSWYEQYF. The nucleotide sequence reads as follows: TGTGCCAGCAGTCCACGAAGTGACAGTTGGTACGAGCAGTACTTC.